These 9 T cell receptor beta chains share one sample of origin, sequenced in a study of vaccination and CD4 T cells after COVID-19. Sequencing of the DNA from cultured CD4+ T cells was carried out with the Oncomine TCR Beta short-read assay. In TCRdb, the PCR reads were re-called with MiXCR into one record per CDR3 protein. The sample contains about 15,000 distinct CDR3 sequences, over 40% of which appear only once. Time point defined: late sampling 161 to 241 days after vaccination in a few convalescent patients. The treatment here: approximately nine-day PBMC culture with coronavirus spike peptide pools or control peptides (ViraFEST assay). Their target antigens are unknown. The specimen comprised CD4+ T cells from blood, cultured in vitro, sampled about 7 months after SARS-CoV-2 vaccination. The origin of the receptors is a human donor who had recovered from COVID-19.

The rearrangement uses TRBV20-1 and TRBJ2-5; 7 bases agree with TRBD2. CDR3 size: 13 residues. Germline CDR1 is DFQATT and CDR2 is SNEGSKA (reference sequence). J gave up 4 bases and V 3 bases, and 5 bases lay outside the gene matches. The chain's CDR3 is CSARPLALETQYF. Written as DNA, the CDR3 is TGCAGTGCTAGGCCACTAGCGTTAGAGACCCAGTACTTC.

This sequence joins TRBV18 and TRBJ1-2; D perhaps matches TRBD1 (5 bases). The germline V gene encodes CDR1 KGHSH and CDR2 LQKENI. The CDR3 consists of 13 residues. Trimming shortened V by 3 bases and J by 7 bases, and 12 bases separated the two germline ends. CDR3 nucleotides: TGTGCCAGCTCACCTCCCACGGGGGGTGGCTACACCTTC. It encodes CASSPPTGGGYTF.

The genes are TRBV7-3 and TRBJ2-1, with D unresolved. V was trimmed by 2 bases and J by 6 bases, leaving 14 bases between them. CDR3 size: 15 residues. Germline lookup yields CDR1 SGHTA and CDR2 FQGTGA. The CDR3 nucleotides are TGTGCCAGCAGCTTACTAGGTAATTCCCCCAATGAGCAGTTCTTC. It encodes CASSLLGNSPNEQFF. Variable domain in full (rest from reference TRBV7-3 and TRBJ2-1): GAGVSQTPSNKVTEKGKYVELRCDPISGHTALYWYRQSLGQGPEFLIYFQGTGAADDSGLPNDRFFAVRPEGSVSTLKIQRTERGDSAVYLCASSLLGNSPNEQFFGPGTRLTVL.

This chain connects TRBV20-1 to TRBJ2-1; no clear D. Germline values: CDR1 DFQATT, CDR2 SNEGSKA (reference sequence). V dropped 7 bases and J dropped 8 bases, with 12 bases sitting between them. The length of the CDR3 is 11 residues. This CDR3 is CSVGDFDEQFF. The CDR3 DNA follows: TGCAGTGTTGGGGATTTCGATGAGCAGTTCTTC.

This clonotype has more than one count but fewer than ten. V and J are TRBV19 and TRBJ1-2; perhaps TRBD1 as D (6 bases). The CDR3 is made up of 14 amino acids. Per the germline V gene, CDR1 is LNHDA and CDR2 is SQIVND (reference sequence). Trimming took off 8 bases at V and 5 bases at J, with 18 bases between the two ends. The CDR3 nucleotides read TGTGCCAGTCGACGGGCCGGGACACATTATGGCTACACCTTC. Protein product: CASRRAGTHYGYTF.

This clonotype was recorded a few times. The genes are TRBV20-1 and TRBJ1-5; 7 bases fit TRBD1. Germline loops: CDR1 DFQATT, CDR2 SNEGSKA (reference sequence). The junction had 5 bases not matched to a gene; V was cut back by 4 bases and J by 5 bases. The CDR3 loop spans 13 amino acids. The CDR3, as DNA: TGCAGTGCTAATATCGACAGGGATCAGCCCCAGCATTTT. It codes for CSANIDRDQPQHF.

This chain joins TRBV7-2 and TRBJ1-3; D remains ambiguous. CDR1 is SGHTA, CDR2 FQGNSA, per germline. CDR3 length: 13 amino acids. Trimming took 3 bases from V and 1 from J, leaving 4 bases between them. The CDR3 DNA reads TGTGCCAGCAGCTTCCTGTCTGGAAACACCATATATTTT. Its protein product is CASSFLSGNTIYF.

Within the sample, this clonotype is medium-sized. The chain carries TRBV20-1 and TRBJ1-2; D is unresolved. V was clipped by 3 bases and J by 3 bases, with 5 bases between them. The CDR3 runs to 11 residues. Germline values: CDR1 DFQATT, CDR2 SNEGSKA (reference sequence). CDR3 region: CSASQDYGYTF. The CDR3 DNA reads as TGCAGTGCTAGCCAGGACTATGGCTACACCTTC.

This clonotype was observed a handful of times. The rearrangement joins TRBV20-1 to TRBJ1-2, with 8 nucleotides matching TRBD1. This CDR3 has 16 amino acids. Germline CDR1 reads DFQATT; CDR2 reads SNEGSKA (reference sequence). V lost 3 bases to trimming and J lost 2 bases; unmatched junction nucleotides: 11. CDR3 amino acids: CSASDLGQGPNYGYTF. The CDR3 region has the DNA TGCAGTGCTAGTGACCTCGGACAGGGTCCCAACTATGGCTACACCTTC.